This T cell receptor (beta chain) was recovered during a study of T-cell memory formation after mild COVID-19. Across the whole study: The TCR clusters were mostly specific to one donor.

Amplification by 5'RACE using constant-segment primers produced TCR alpha and TCR beta cDNA libraries that carried sample barcodes and UMIs. One entry per CDR3 protein results from TCRdb running MiXCR on the 5' RACE reads. The table lists approximately 450,000 distinct CDR3 sequences, about 20% of them singletons. Study-level results: In pre-infection memory, a portion of responding clones appeared, which suggested that cross-reactive memory joined.

The CDR3 contains 14 residues. Trimming pared 5 bases from V and 1 base from J, leaving 11 bases between. With regard to this clonotype: The antigen is not known.

The origin of this receptor is an adult woman who had mild COVID-19 (a few samples of this study predate the infection). Cell type and time point are not known. The sample was PBMCs or a T cell subset sorted from them (not recorded which). The gene calls are TRBV12-3 or TRBV12-4 and TRBJ1-1; D unclear. The CDR3 sequence: CASSPQAENTEAFF. The CDR3 DNA reads as TGTGCCAGCAGTCCCCAGGCGGAGAACACTGAAGCTTTCTTT.